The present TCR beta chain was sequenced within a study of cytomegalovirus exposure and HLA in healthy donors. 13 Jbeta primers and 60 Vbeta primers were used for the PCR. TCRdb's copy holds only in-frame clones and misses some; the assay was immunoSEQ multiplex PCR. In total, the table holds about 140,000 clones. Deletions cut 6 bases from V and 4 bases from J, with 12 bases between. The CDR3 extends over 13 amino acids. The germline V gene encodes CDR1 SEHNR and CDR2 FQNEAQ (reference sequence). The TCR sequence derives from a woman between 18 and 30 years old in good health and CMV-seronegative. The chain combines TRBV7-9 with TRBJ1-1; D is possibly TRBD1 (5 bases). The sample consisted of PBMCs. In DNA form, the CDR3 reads TGTGCCAGCAGACAGACAGAAGGCACTGAAGCTTTCTTT. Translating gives CASRQTEGTEAFF.